Below are 27 T cell receptor beta chains sequenced from a single sample in a study of T-cell reconstitution after alpha-beta-depleted transplantation in children. Unique molecular identifiers tagged the TCRbeta library. TCRdb called the PCR reads again in MiXCR, with one record for every CDR3 protein. The sample lists 280,000 or so distinct CDR3 sequences, approximately 10% occurring once. The material was peripheral blood, obtained 180 days after TCRalphabeta/CD19-depleted stem cell transplant. The receptor source for this set is a male patient between 2 and 10 years old who had a stem cell transplant for chronic granulomatous disease, so the T cells may come from the graft donor.

This clonotype was counted at least ten times. The chain carries TRBV7-2 and TRBJ2-5; a possible D gene is TRBD2 (7 bases). Deletions cut 5 bases from V and 7 bases from J, with 14 bases between. This CDR3 spans 13 amino acids. From germline, CDR1 is SGHTA and CDR2 FQGNSA. CDR3 DNA: TGTGCCAGCAGCCCTCTAGGGGGGGGGACCCAGTACTTC. Its translation: CASSPLGGGTQYF.

The gene calls are TRBV7-9 and TRBJ2-5; 8 nucleotides match TRBD1. J was trimmed by 3 bases and V by 2 bases; bases with no gene match: 11. The CDR3 has 17 amino acids. Germline V gives CDR1 SEHNR, CDR2 FQNEAQ (reference sequence). CDR3 loop: CASSLLTRPTGEETQYF. The CDR3 bases are TGTGCCAGCAGCTTACTAACCCGACCGACAGGGGAAGAGACCCAGTACTTC.

About this clonotype: This may arise from a read error, as a much more abundant clone is one base away. This chain connects TRBV30 to TRBJ2-2; TRBD2 agrees at 9 bases. CDR3 size: 18 residues. Germline V gene sequence: CDR1 GTSNPN, CDR2 SVGIG (reference sequence). The CDR3 DNA reads TGTGCCTGGAGTGGTAGGCTAGCGGGATCCCCCAGGGCCGGGGAGCTGATTTTT. It encodes CAWSGRLAGSPRAGELIF.

This clonotype was detected many times. The chain carries TRBV7-3 and TRBJ1-2; 8 bases agree with TRBD1. This CDR3 spans 14 amino acids. V gave up 5 bases and J gave up 2 bases; unmatched junction bases: 4. Germline V gene data show CDR1 as SGHTA and CDR2 as FQGTGA. The CDR3 here is CASSKTGANYGYTF. DNA for the CDR3: TGTGCCAGCAGCAAGACAGGGGCAAACTATGGCTACACCTTC. Full variable domain (rest looked up from reference TRBV7-3 and TRBJ1-2): GAGVSQTPSNKVTEKGKYVELRCDPISGHTALYWYRQSLGQGPEFLIYFQGTGAADDSGLPNDRFFAVRPEGSVSTLKIQRTERGDSAVYLCASSKTGANYGYTFGSGTRLTVV.

Many counts were recorded for this clonotype. CDR3 loop: CASSQKTGSEQYF. DNA for the CDR3: TGTGCCAGCAGCCAAAAGACAGGATCCGAGCAGTACTTC. The J gene is TRBJ2-7, the V gene TRBV14; tentative D call: TRBD1 (6 bases). V gave up 2 bases and J gave up 6 bases, with 11 bases separating them. Germline V CDR1 and CDR2: SGHDN, FVKESK. The CDR3 is 13 amino acids. The full variable domain, in which reference TRBV14 and TRBJ2-7 provide the parts outside the CDR3, is EAGVTQFPSHSVIEKGQTVTLRCDPISGHDNLYWYRRVMGKEIKFLLHFVKESKQDESGMPNNRFLAERTGGTYSTLKVQPAELEDSGVYFCASSQKTGSEQYFGPGTRLTVT.

This clonotype was recorded many times. The chain carries TRBV4-2 and TRBJ2-6; 11 bases map to TRBD1. This CDR3 comprises 21 residues. The V gene end was trimmed by 7 bases and the J gene end by 3 bases; junction bases not matched to a gene: 20. Germline assignment: CDR1 LGHNA and CDR2 YNFKEQ. CDR3 nucleotides: TGTGCCAGCACCCACCATGGGGATGGGGGACAGGGGGACTATGGGGCCAACGTCCTGACTTTC. Translation: CASTHHGDGGQGDYGANVLTF.

V is TRBV12-3 or TRBV12-4 and J is TRBJ2-5, with D possibly being TRBD1 (5 bases). Trimming left V 10 bases short and J 1 base short, with 13 bases between. CDR3 size: 13 residues. In DNA, the CDR3 is TGTGCCACCCTAGGGGCAAGCCAAGAGACCCAGTACTTC. As protein: CATLGASQETQYF.

In its sample, this clonotype was seen many times. The J gene is TRBJ2-1, the V gene TRBV15; 7 bases line up with TRBD1. The CDR3 has 13 amino acids. Germline V gene lookup returns CDR1 LNHNV and CDR2 YYDKDF (reference sequence). J lost 3 bases, V lost 5 bases, and 1 base had no gene match. CDR3 in amino acids: CATSPGGYNEQFF. DNA of the CDR3: TGTGCCACCAGCCCAGGGGGCTACAATGAGCAGTTCTTC.

This clonotype was seen repeatedly, ten times or more. J is TRBJ2-2 and V is TRBV7-3; weak D call: TRBD2 (6 bases). Trimming removed 2 bases at V and 0 bases at J, with 16 bases between. The CDR3 is 18 amino acids. Per germline, CDR1 SGHTA and CDR2 FQGTGA. In nucleotides, the CDR3 is TGTGCCAGCAGCTTATTGGGCGGGAAGACAGCGAACACCGGGGAGCTGTTTTTT. Its protein is CASSLLGGKTANTGELFF. The whole variable domain, remainder taken from reference TRBV7-3 and TRBJ2-2, is GAGVSQTPSNKVTEKGKYVELRCDPISGHTALYWYRQSLGQGPEFLIYFQGTGAADDSGLPNDRFFAVRPEGSVSTLKIQRTERGDSAVYLCASSLLGGKTANTGELFFGEGSRLTVL.

As regards this clonotype: A much bigger clone sits one base away, suggesting this may be a read error. The rearrangement joins TRBV6-2 or TRBV6-3 to TRBJ2-5; 9 nucleotides align to TRBD1. The junction had 11 bases not matched to a gene; V was cut back by 10 bases and J by 5 bases. The CDR3 is 14 amino acids. Germline V lookup: CDR1 MNHEY, CDR2 SVGEGT. CDR3 residues: CAIGLQGARETQYF. DNA of the CDR3: TGTGCCATCGGACTACAGGGGGCCCGGGAGACCCAGTACTTC.

This clonotype was recorded at least ten times. The V gene is TRBV7-6, the J gene TRBJ2-1; tentative D call: TRBD2 (7 bases). CDR1 is SGHVS and CDR2 is FNYEAQ in the germline V gene. Trimming left V 5 bases short and J 7 bases short, with 24 bases between. The CDR3 spans 17 residues. CDR3 in DNA: TGTGCCAGCAGCCCTAGGGGGAGGGGGACCCTTGGGAATGAGCAGTTCTTC. It codes for CASSPRGRGTLGNEQFF.

This clonotype was picked up many times. The chain uses TRBV20-1 and TRBJ2-1, with 9 bases matching TRBD1. Germline V gives CDR1 DFQATT, CDR2 SNEGSKA (reference sequence). The CDR3 runs 14 residues. After removal of 3 bases from V and 8 bases from J, the junction contained 8 bases not matched to a gene. The CDR3: CSASSGTGIHEQFF. CDR3 DNA: TGCAGTGCTAGCTCCGGGACAGGGATCCATGAGCAGTTCTTC.

The sample holds many counts of this clonotype. The chain joins TRBV12-3 or TRBV12-4 to TRBJ1-1, with D maybe TRBD1 (5 bases). The CDR3 totals 13 residues. Trimming shortened V by 6 bases and J by 4 bases, and 12 bases separated the two germline ends. CDR3 sequence (DNA): TGTGCCAGCAGGGGGGGATATAGCACTGAAGCTTTCTTT. Its protein product is CASRGGYSTEAFF.

This clonotype was counted many times. This chain links TRBV28 with TRBJ2-2, with D uncertain. This CDR3 is 14 amino acids long. V was clipped by 6 bases and J by 10 bases, with 18 bases between them. Germline CDR1 reads MDHEN; CDR2 reads SYDVKM. The CDR3 here is CASSFAGSLAELFF. The DNA of the CDR3 is TGTGCCAGCAGCTTCGCCGGGTCCCTTGCGGAGCTGTTTTTT.

This clonotype appeared many times. The chain combines TRBV7-9 with TRBJ2-3; TRBD2 agrees at 11 bases. The CDR3 spans 16 residues. Trimming removed 5 bases from V and 4 bases from J; junction bases left unmatched: 8. Germline-derived CDR1 and CDR2 are SEHNR and FQNEAQ (reference sequence). The CDR3 loop is CASSGRLAGSSDTQYF. CDR3 DNA sequence: TGTGCCAGCAGCGGACGACTAGCGGGATCTTCAGATACGCAGTATTTT.

This clonotype was picked up many times. The chain couples TRBV23-1 to TRBJ2-5; TRBD2 might be the D (5 bases). TRBV23-1 is filed as an ORF, its function uncertain. Trimming left V 7 bases short and J 0 bases short, with 15 bases between. This CDR3 is 15 amino acids long. DNA for the CDR3: TGCGCCAGCACCCCGGAGGAGGAGTACCAAGAGACCCAGTACTTC. Translating gives CASTPEEEYQETQYF.

This clonotype has a count of ten or more. The rearrangement links TRBV28 to TRBJ2-1, with TRBD1 as a possible D gene (5 bases). Germline V gene lookup returns CDR1 MDHEN and CDR2 SYDVKM. Between the trimmed V and J ends, which lost 4 bases and 7 bases, there was a span of 14 bases. This CDR3 region has 14 residues. The CDR3 nucleotides read TGTGCCAGCAGTTCACCAGGGTGGAAGAATGAGCAGTTCTTC. Protein sequence: CASSSPGWKNEQFF.

This clonotype occurred many times. The genes are TRBV12-3 or TRBV12-4 and TRBJ1-6; D might be TRBD1 (5 bases). The CDR3 is 14 residues long. V was shortened by 3 bases and J by 7 bases, with 10 bases between the two germline ends. CDR3 amino acids: CASSLRGANSPLHF. DNA for the CDR3: TGTGCCAGCAGTTTGAGGGGTGCCAATTCACCCCTCCACTTT.

The table lists this clonotype with a count of one. The CDR3 DNA is TGTGCCAGCAGTACGGGGACTAGCAGCTCCTACGAGCAGTACTTC. Translated, it gives CASSTGTSSSYEQYF. This chain uses TRBV12-3 or TRBV12-4 with TRBJ2-7; 9 nucleotides agree with TRBD2. CDR3 length equals 15 residues. V was pared by 5 bases and J by 0 bases, with 5 bases of the junction left unmatched.

This clonotype has a count of ten or more. The genes are TRBV7-9 and TRBJ2-3; either TRBD1 or TRBD2 may supply D (5 bases each). Germline-derived CDR1 and CDR2 are SEHNR and FQNEAQ (reference sequence). The CDR3 spans 15 residues. With 4 bases removed from V and 4 bases from J, the gap between germline ends came to 15 bases. CDR3 protein: CASSWDRLRADTQYF. The CDR3 bases are TGTGCCAGCAGCTGGGACCGTTTGCGCGCAGATACGCAGTATTTT.

This clonotype came up many times. The V call is TRBV28, the J call TRBJ2-5; 8 nucleotides align to TRBD1. The CDR3 contains 14 residues. Trimming at V came to 6 bases and at J to 5 bases, leaving 8 bases not matched to a gene. Germline V lookup: CDR1 MDHEN, CDR2 SYDVKM. The CDR3 nucleotides are TGTGCCAGCAGACTGGACAGGGTGGTCGAGACCCAGTACTTC. Translating gives CASRLDRVVETQYF.

This clonotype came up many times. This chain joins TRBV12-3 or TRBV12-4 and TRBJ1-6, with D unresolved. This CDR3 has 15 residues. V lost 3 bases and J lost 5, with 11 bases in between. This CDR3 is CASSFGIPNNSPLHF. In DNA form, the CDR3 reads TGTGCCAGCAGTTTCGGGATCCCCAATAATTCACCCCTCCACTTT.

This clonotype was counted at least ten times. The chain has TRBV6-5 and TRBJ1-6; D is unresolved. Germline values: CDR1 MNHEY, CDR2 SVGAGI. The CDR3 totals 12 residues. V lost 5 bases to trimming and J lost 5 bases, with 4 bases between them. In DNA form, the CDR3 reads TGTGCCAGCAGTAACAATAATTCACCCCTCCACTTT. The encoded protein is CASSNNNSPLHF.

The chain employs TRBV20-1 and TRBJ2-7; TRBD2 matches at 10 bases. Trimming cost V 4 bases and J 4 bases; bases outside gene matches: 7. Germline V CDR1 and CDR2: DFQATT, SNEGSKA (reference sequence). The CDR3 runs 14 residues. The CDR3 region has the DNA TGCAGTGCTACGGCCGGGACTAGCGTTTACGAGCAGTACTTC. Protein product: CSATAGTSVYEQYF.

This clonotype was seen ten or more times. The chain couples TRBV29-1 to TRBJ2-5; D ambiguous. Germline-derived CDR1 and CDR2 are SQVTM and ANQGSEA. The CDR3 loop spans 13 amino acids. Trimming took off 0 bases at V and 5 bases at J, with 10 bases between the two ends. The CDR3 region is CSVEDPPTETQYF. The CDR3 DNA follows: TGCAGCGTTGAAGATCCCCCTACGGAGACCCAGTACTTC.

This clonotype was found a few times. The rearrangement links TRBV11-2 to TRBJ1-6, with TRBD1 as a possible D gene (5 bases). Trimming removed 3 bases at V and 6 bases at J, with 12 bases between. The CDR3 has 15 residues. Germline-derived CDR1 and CDR2 are SGHAT and FQNNGV. CDR3 in amino acids: CASSLTARGNSPLHF. CDR3 sequence (DNA): TGTGCCAGCAGCTTGACAGCAAGGGGTAATTCACCCCTCCACTTT.

This clonotype was detected ten times or more. J is TRBJ2-5 and V is TRBV20-1; maybe TRBD2 (5 bases). The germline gives CDR1 DFQATT, CDR2 SNEGSKA (reference sequence). The CDR3 totals 14 residues. V lost 3 bases and J 0 bases, leaving 11 bases between the germline ends. The CDR3 nucleotides read TGCAGTGCTAGCCGGCGCGGGTACCAAGAGACCCAGTACTTC. Amino acid sequence: CSASRRGYQETQYF.